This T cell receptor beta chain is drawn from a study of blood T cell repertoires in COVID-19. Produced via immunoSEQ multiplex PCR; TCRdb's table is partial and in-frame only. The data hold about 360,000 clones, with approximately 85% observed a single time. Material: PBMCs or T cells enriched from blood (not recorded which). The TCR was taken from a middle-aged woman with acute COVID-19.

The CDR3 sequence: CASNRGQGRTDTQYF. As DNA, the CDR3 is TGTGCCAGCAATCGCGGACAGGGACGCACAGATACGCAGTATTTT. This chain joins TRBV2 and TRBJ2-3, with 8 positions matching TRBD1. Germline V gene lookup returns CDR1 SNHLY and CDR2 FYNNEI. The CDR3 sequence is 15 residues long. J was trimmed by 1 base and V by 7 bases; bases with no gene match: 7.